Below are 27 T cell receptor beta chains sequenced from a single sample in a study of shared clonotypes between healthy human individuals. Produced via immunoSEQ multiplex PCR; TCRdb's table is partial and in-frame only. The data hold fewer than 1.8 million clones, with 98% observed a single time. Sequences were obtained from naive CD4+ T cells sorted from blood. Subset meaning: CD45RA+ positively selected. These TCRs come from a man under 40 in good health.

With respect to this clone: Other DNA sequences in the same sample also yield this CDR3. V usage is TRBV28 and J usage is TRBJ2-7; 9 positions agree with TRBD1. After removal of 6 bases from V and 4 bases from J, the junction contained 7 bases not matched to a gene. Per the germline V gene, CDR1 is MDHEN and CDR2 is SYDVKM. The CDR3 consists of 14 residues. The CDR3 sequence is CASRLTGGGYEQYF. In DNA form, the CDR3 reads TGTGCCAGCAGGCTGACAGGGGGGGGGTACGAGCAGTACTTC.

V usage is TRBV5-4 and J usage is TRBJ2-5; D is perhaps TRBD1 or TRBD2 (7 bases each). Per the germline V gene, CDR1 is SGHNT and CDR2 is YYREEE (reference sequence). Trimming left V 4 bases short and J 5 bases short, with 15 bases between. The CDR3 runs 14 residues. CDR3: CASSGGGQRETQYF. The CDR3 DNA sequence: TGTGCCAGCAGCGGGGGGGGACAGCGGGAGACCCAGTACTTC.

The chain is built from TRBV5-1 and TRBJ1-1; D remains unclear. The CDR3 consists of 15 residues. Germline V gives CDR1 SGHRS, CDR2 YFSETQ. Trimming took 0 bases from V and 3 from J, leaving 12 bases between them. The CDR3 DNA sequence: TGCGCCAGCAGCTTGGCCGTGGATAAGGACACTGAAGCTTTCTTT. It translates to CASSLAVDKDTEAFF.

The chain combines TRBV13 with TRBJ2-1; 12 bases map to TRBD1. This CDR3 has 14 amino acids. The ends lost 3 bases at V and 9 bases at J; junction bases unmatched: 3. Germline V gene lookup returns CDR1 PRHDT and CDR2 FYEKMQ (reference sequence). For the CDR3, the DNA is TGTGCCAGCAGCTTTCGGGACAGGGGGCTTGAGCAGTTCTTC. Protein: CASSFRDRGLEQFF.

The V and J genes are TRBV18 and TRBJ2-1, with a possible D match to TRBD1 (6 bases). V dropped 1 base and J dropped 2 bases, with 18 bases sitting between them. Per the germline V gene, CDR1 is KGHSH and CDR2 is LQKENI. There are 18 residues in the CDR3. The CDR3 coding sequence is TGTGCCAGCTCACCACTCCGTGCCCTCGGACAGACCTACAATGAGCAGTTCTTC. Protein sequence: CASSPLRALGQTYNEQFF.

The chain links TRBV18 to TRBJ2-7; TRBD1 agrees at 8 bases. The CDR3 has 15 amino acids. The germline gives CDR1 KGHSH, CDR2 LQKENI. The junction had 8 bases not matched to a gene; V was cut back by 3 bases and J by 4 bases. CDR3 sequence: CASSPYQGARYEQYF. CDR3 nucleotides: TGTGCCAGCTCACCCTACCAGGGGGCGCGATACGAGCAGTACTTC.

J is TRBJ2-7 and V is TRBV6-6, with TRBD2 matching 8 bases. The CDR3 spans 13 residues. The trim removed 8 bases at V and 3 bases at J, leaving 6 bases unmatched. Germline CDR1 reads MNHNY; CDR2 reads SVGAGI (reference sequence). CDR3 nucleotides: TGTGCCAGCGGGTCGGGAGGGTACTACGAGCAGTACTTC. Residues: CASGSGGYYEQYF.

The CDR3 nucleotides read TGTGCCACCAGCAGAGGTCGATTAGCGGACTACGAGCAGTACTTC. Translating gives CATSRGRLADYEQYF. The rearrangement joins TRBV15 to TRBJ2-7; TRBD2 might be the D (6 bases). Germline V CDR1 and CDR2: LNHNV, YYDKDF (reference sequence). V was trimmed by 1 base and J by 3 bases, leaving 13 bases between them. The CDR3 spans 15 residues.

Worth noting for this clone: At the DNA level, this CDR3 is encoded by other sequences in the same sample as well. This sequence joins TRBV9 and TRBJ2-7; the D gene is possibly TRBD1 (5 bases). There are 13 residues in the CDR3. V was shortened by 0 bases and J by 3 bases, with 7 bases between the two germline ends. The germline CDR1 and CDR2 sequences are SGDLS and YYNGEE. CDR3 DNA: TGTGCCAGCAGCGTAGGGGGCAGCTACGAGCAGTACTTC. This encodes CASSVGGSYEQYF.

V gene TRBV19 combines with J gene TRBJ2-7, with TRBD1 matching over 7 bases. The CDR3 is 15 residues long. Germline V gene sequence: CDR1 LNHDA, CDR2 SQIVND (reference sequence). Trimming took 4 bases from V and 2 from J; bases not matched to a gene: 8. This CDR3 is CASSKPRGQTYEQYF. The CDR3 nucleotides are TGTGCCAGTAGTAAGCCCAGGGGACAGACCTACGAGCAGTACTTC. Complete variable domain (other parts from reference TRBV19 and TRBJ2-7): DGGITQSPKYLFRKEGQNVTLSCEQNLNHDAMYWYRQDPGQGLRLIYYSQIVNDFQKGDIAEGYSVSREKKESFPLTVTSAQKNPTAFYLCASSKPRGQTYEQYFGPGTRLTVT.

DNA for the CDR3: TGTGCCAGAGCTCAGGGGGGTTCCCTTGAGACCCAGTACTTC. Its translation: CARAQGGSLETQYF. V is TRBV27 and J is TRBJ2-5, with a possible D match to TRBD1 (7 bases). Between the trimmed V and J ends, which lost 9 bases and 5 bases, there was a span of 19 bases. This CDR3 comprises 14 residues. Germline CDR1 MNHEY, CDR2 SMNVEV (reference sequence).

The chain carries TRBV28 and TRBJ2-1, with 7 bases matching TRBD2. Germline V gene data show CDR1 as MDHEN and CDR2 as SYDVKM. The CDR3 is made up of 16 amino acids. The V and J ends lost 5 bases and 0 bases, in that order; junction bases with no gene match: 7. This CDR3 is CASSSLGGSSYNEQFF. The CDR3 nucleotides read TGTGCCAGCAGTAGTTTAGGCGGGAGCTCCTACAATGAGCAGTTCTTC.

The rearrangement joins TRBV9 to TRBJ2-1, with TRBD2 as a possible D gene (6 bases). This CDR3 has 13 residues. The germline gives CDR1 SGDLS, CDR2 YYNGEE. The V gene lost 4 bases and the J gene lost 4 bases, with 9 bases spanning the gap. The CDR3 is CASSPGTYNEQFF. In DNA form, the CDR3 reads TGTGCCAGCAGCCCTGGGACTTACAATGAGCAGTTCTTC. Variable domain in full (rest from reference TRBV9 and TRBJ2-1): DSGVTQTPKHLITATGQRVTLRCSPRSGDLSVYWYQQSLDQGLQFLIQYYNGEERAKGNILERFSAQQFPDLHSELNLSSLELGDSALYFCASSPGTYNEQFFGPGTRLTVL.

The chain couples TRBV27 to TRBJ2-7, with D perhaps matching TRBD2 (6 bases). In germline, CDR1 is MNHEY, CDR2 SMNVEV (reference sequence). V lost 8 bases, J lost 4 bases, and 24 bases lay in between. The CDR3 runs to 16 residues. CDR3 sequence (DNA): TGTGCCAGCTCAAGTCTTGCCGGGGGAGGATTTTACGAGCAGTACTTC. This gives the protein CASSSLAGGGFYEQYF.

The CDR3 nucleotides are TGTGCCAGCAGCTTAGCGACAGGGGTTTACAGCAATCAGCCCCAGCATTTT. Its translation is CASSLATGVYSNQPQHF. The chain uses TRBV7-9 and TRBJ1-5; 8 bases agree with TRBD1. This CDR3 spans 17 amino acids. V dropped 0 bases and J dropped 1; count of bases not matched to a gene: 5. The germline gives CDR1 SEHNR, CDR2 FQNEAQ (reference sequence). The full variable domain, with the rest looked up from reference TRBV7-9 and TRBJ1-5, is DTGVSQNPRHKITKRGQNVTFRCDPISEHNRLYWYRQTLGQGPEFLTYFQNEAQLEKSRLLSDRFSAERPKGSFSTLEIQRTEQGDSAMYLCASSLATGVYSNQPQHFGDGTRLSIL.

This clone has just one count. CDR3 nucleotide sequence: TGCGCCAGCAGCTTGACAGCTTCTCCCAGCTCCTACGAGCAGTACTTC. Residues: CASSLTASPSSYEQYF. The chain uses TRBV5-1 and TRBJ2-7; D unclear. CDR3 length equals 16 residues. Per the germline V gene, CDR1 is SGHRS and CDR2 is YFSETQ. V lost 1 base and J lost 0, with 14 bases in between.

The chain employs TRBV19 and TRBJ2-6; D is perhaps TRBD2 (5 bases). Trimming removed 6 bases from V and 0 bases from J, with 15 bases in between. CDR1 LNHDA and CDR2 SQIVND come from the germline V gene (reference sequence). The CDR3 runs to 17 residues. The CDR3 coding sequence is TGTGCCAGTAGGGCCCTAGAGGGCGTCTCTGGGGCCAACGTCCTGACTTTC. Translating gives CASRALEGVSGANVLTF.

For this clone: In the same sample, other DNA sequences code for this CDR3. This chain links TRBV29-1 with TRBJ2-7, with TRBD2 as a possible D gene (5 bases). The CDR3 has 11 residues. V was trimmed by 4 bases and J by 3 bases, leaving 7 bases between them. The V gene's germline CDR1 is SQVTM and CDR2 ANQGSEA. The CDR3 loop reads CSVAGNYEQYF. The CDR3 nucleotides read TGCAGCGTTGCGGGGAACTACGAGCAGTACTTC.

The CDR3 nucleotides read TGTGCCAGCACCATCGAGGCTCCACCCTACAATGAGCAGTTCTTC. Amino acids: CASTIEAPPYNEQFF. The chain recombines TRBV2 with TRBJ2-1, with unresolved D. The V end was cut by 7 bases, the J end by 2 bases, with 15 bases between. The CDR3 runs 15 residues. Germline V gene data show CDR1 as SNHLY and CDR2 as FYNNEI.

The chain has TRBV19 and TRBJ2-2; 7 bases align to TRBD1. Germline CDR1 LNHDA, CDR2 SQIVND (reference sequence). The V segment lost 5 bases and the J segment 4 bases; nucleotides outside the gene matches: 19. The length of the CDR3 is 19 residues. The CDR3 sequence is CASSPGLLYRGGFTGELFF. CDR3 sequence (DNA): TGTGCCAGTAGTCCCGGGCTTCTTTACAGGGGTGGGTTCACCGGGGAGCTGTTTTTT.

This clone was seen once. The chain employs TRBV10-2 and TRBJ2-1; 7 bases line up with TRBD2. The length of the CDR3 is 16 residues. J was trimmed by 3 bases and V by 0 bases; bases with no gene match: 5. CDR1 is WSHSY, CDR2 SAAADI, per germline. CDR3 loop: CASSESISGFYNEQFF. DNA for the CDR3: TGCGCCAGCAGTGAGTCGATTAGCGGGTTCTACAATGAGCAGTTCTTC.

The J gene is TRBJ1-1, the V gene TRBV7-9; no definite D call. The CDR3 sequence is 13 residues long. Germline CDR1 is SEHNR and CDR2 is FQNEAQ (reference sequence). Deletions cut 3 bases from V and 3 bases from J, with 8 bases between. The CDR3 coding sequence is TGTGCCAGCAGCTTGAGTGAGTACACTGAAGCTTTCTTT. The encoded protein is CASSLSEYTEAFF.

The gene calls are TRBV5-4 and TRBJ2-5; D gene unclear. Looked up from germline, CDR1 is SGHNT and CDR2 is YYREEE (reference sequence). Trimming cost V 0 bases and J 1 base, with 10 bases left between them. CDR3 length equals 15 residues. The CDR3 is CASSLVGPLQETQYF. The CDR3, as DNA: TGTGCCAGCAGCTTGGTTGGTCCACTCCAAGAGACCCAGTACTTC.

The CDR3 DNA follows: TGCGCCAGCAGCCAAGGGACTAGCTATAGCACAGATACGCAGTATTTT. Encoded protein: CASSQGTSYSTDTQYF. V is TRBV4-1 and J is TRBJ2-3, with 8 nucleotides matching TRBD2. This CDR3 is built from 16 residues. The V gene end was trimmed by 1 base and the J gene end by 0 bases; junction bases not matched to a gene: 3. The germline gives CDR1 MGHRA, CDR2 YSYEKL.

The genes are TRBV11-2 and TRBJ2-2; D not certain. Trimming shortened V by 5 bases and J by 6 bases, and 10 bases separated the two germline ends. CDR1 is SGHAT and CDR2 is FQNNGV in the germline V gene. This CDR3 spans 13 amino acids. The CDR3: CASSQVIAGELFF. The CDR3 nucleotides read TGTGCCAGCAGCCAGGTCATCGCCGGGGAGCTGTTTTTT.

The chain links TRBV4-1 to TRBJ1-1; 7 nucleotides agree with TRBD1. The CDR3 has 17 residues. The J segment lost 2 bases and the V segment lost 4 bases, leaving 13 bases of the junction unmatched. CDR1 is MGHRA and CDR2 is YSYEKL in the germline V gene. This CDR3 reads CASSPPPTGAYNTEAFF. CDR3 DNA: TGCGCCAGCAGCCCACCCCCCACAGGGGCGTACAACACTGAAGCTTTCTTT.

The rearrangement uses TRBV7-2 and TRBJ1-1; D unresolved. Germline V CDR1 and CDR2: SGHTA, FQGNSA. CDR3 size: 14 residues. The ends were cut back, 1 base at V and 2 bases at J, with 8 bases in the middle. CDR3 loop: CASSLDPRNTEAFF. CDR3 sequence (DNA): TGTGCCAGCAGCTTAGATCCGCGAAACACTGAAGCTTTCTTT.